This is a list of T cell receptor beta chains from one sample in a study of blood T cell repertoires in COVID-19. The method was immunoSEQ multiplex PCR; TCRdb's version includes in-frame clones alone and lacks a portion of them. The sample lists about 47,000 clones, roughly 86% occurring once. Sample: peripheral blood. Every receptor here comes from a man at least 80 years old with active or convalescent COVID-19. CDR3s leave out the opening cysteine and the closing phenylalanine or tryptophan. The size of a clone is reported for some rows only, either as once, few or many, or as a class for expanded clones.

-	TRBJ2-5	TRBV12-5	ASGRGQQASETQY
few	TRBJ2-7	TRBV13	ASSAQGNEQY
-	TRBJ1-4	TRBV3-1/TRBV3-2	ASSQAGGQKEKLF
-	TRBJ2-5	TRBV10-1	ASSDRTGERRETQY
-	TRBJ2-7	TRBV4-2	ASSQEGEGGFSGRMSSYEQY
once	TRBJ1-6	TRBV11-1	ASSLASENSPLH
-	TRBJ2-1	TRBV10-3	AISPEGGLF
-	TRBJ2-4	TRBV11-2	ASSLDGAGAGKNIQY
-	TRBJ1-2	TRBV28	ASSPGGNYGYT
-	TRBJ2-1	TRBV4-2	ASSQDPLAGVSYNEQF
-	TRBJ2-7	TRBV5-1	ASSSGTGGAGEQY
-	TRBJ2-5	TRBV7-9	ASSFAGTIETQY
-	TRBJ2-7	TRBV7-2	ASSPSWASRYEQY
-	TRBJ2-5	TRBV11-2	ASSLGKQAQY
few	TRBJ2-7	TRBV20-1	SASGNHEQY
-	TRBJ2-1	TRBV3-1/TRBV3-2	ASSQLRGTEQF
-	TRBJ2-1	TRBV3-1/TRBV3-2	ASSLRMETGVVPF
once	TRBJ1-3	TRBV5-1	ASSSRTGGFVGNTIY
-	TRBJ2-5	TRBV28	ASSLIGAQETQY
-	TRBJ2-5	TRBV19	ASSKLGVEGPETQY